This T cell receptor beta chain was sequenced for a study of somatic mutations in cytotoxic T cells in rheumatoid arthritis. The CDR3 contains 16 residues. The V gene lost 4 bases and the J gene lost 2 bases, with 17 bases spanning the gap. The germline V gene has CDR1 SGHDT and CDR2 YYEEEE. About this clone: No antigen is known for it.

Notes on the study in general: Antigens recognized by the expanded CD8+ clones were unknown.

Libraries were prepared by immunoSEQ multiplex PCR; TCRdb keeps only in-frame clonotypes and omits some of them. The table shows about 17,000 clones, with approximately 82% occurring only once. The rearrangement links TRBV5-6 to TRBJ2-3, with D possibly being TRBD1 (5 bases). The TCR originated in an adult with rheumatoid arthritis. Sequenced sample: CD8+ T cells sorted from blood. The CDR3 nucleotides read TGTGCCAGCAGCCCCCAAGGGGTCCTACCCACAGATACGCAGTATTTT. Translation: CASSPQGVLPTDTQYF.